Following are 26 T cell receptor beta chains from one sample sequenced in a study of blood T cell repertoires in COVID-19. The table came from immunoSEQ multiplex PCR; TCRdb's copy has only in-frame clones and leaves some out. The sample consists of approximately 500,000 clones, 85% to 90% of them appearing once. The sample consisted of peripheral blood. These receptors all stem from a man younger than 35 with COVID-19, enrolled during active disease.

This clone has a single count. The rearrangement uses TRBV19 and TRBJ2-2; D ambiguous. V lost 1 base to trimming and J lost 1 base, with 10 bases between them. The CDR3 sequence is 16 residues long. Germline V gene lookup returns CDR1 LNHDA and CDR2 SQIVND (reference sequence). The CDR3 reads CASSIASRGNTGELFF. The DNA of the CDR3 is TGTGCCAGTAGTATAGCCAGCCGCGGGAACACCGGGGAGCTGTTTTTT. The complete variable domain, with remaining parts taken from reference TRBV19 and TRBJ2-2, reads DGGITQSPKYLFRKEGQNVTLSCEQNLNHDAMYWYRQDPGQGLRLIYYSQIVNDFQKGDIAEGYSVSREKKESFPLTVTSAQKNPTAFYLCASSIASRGNTGELFFGEGSRLTVL.

The rearrangement joins TRBV5-1 to TRBJ2-3; D is perhaps TRBD2 (6 bases). V was clipped by 4 bases and J by 2 bases, with 14 bases between them. In germline, CDR1 is SGHRS, CDR2 YFSETQ. The CDR3 consists of 15 residues. CDR3 sequence: CASSPSGRITDTQYF. The CDR3 coding sequence is TGCGCCAGCAGCCCATCAGGGAGGATCACAGATACGCAGTATTTT.

This clone is a singleton in its sample. The chain links TRBV3-1 (or the pseudogene TRBV3-2) to TRBJ1-6, with D possibly matching TRBD1 (5 bases). Germline CDR1 and CDR2: LGHDT and YNNKEL (reference sequence). The CDR3 is made up of 14 amino acids. Trimming took 6 bases from V and 14 from J, leaving 20 bases between them. In DNA form, the CDR3 reads TGTGCCAGCAGTACGTCTGGACAATTAGGATCCCTCCACTTT. Protein sequence: CASSTSGQLGSLHF.

This chain joins TRBV18 and TRBJ2-3; 14 bases align to TRBD2. The V and J ends lost 3 bases and 5 bases, in that order; junction bases with no gene match: 7. This CDR3 contains 17 residues. Germline V gives CDR1 KGHSH, CDR2 LQKENI. This CDR3 is CASSPLPGLAGVDTQYF. The CDR3, as DNA: TGTGCCAGCTCACCTCTACCGGGACTAGCGGGAGTAGATACGCAGTATTTT.

V is TRBV20-1 and J is TRBJ2-5; D gene uncertain. This CDR3 is built from 10 residues. The V end lost 4 bases, the J end lost 5 bases, and 5 bases lay between the germline ends. Germline-derived CDR1 and CDR2 are DFQATT and SNEGSKA (reference sequence). The CDR3: CSATEETQYF. The CDR3 nucleotides read TGCAGTGCTACCGAGGAGACCCAGTACTTC.

The chain links TRBV25-1 to TRBJ2-7; D not certain. The CDR3 is 13 residues long. Germline V gives CDR1 MGHDK, CDR2 SYGVNS. The V end was cut by 3 bases, the J end by 3 bases, with 9 bases between. The CDR3 region is CASSEYYSYEQYF. CDR3 DNA sequence: TGTGCCAGCAGTGAGTATTACAGCTACGAGCAGTACTTC.

V is TRBV30 and J is TRBJ2-6, with no clear D. This CDR3 is 18 amino acids long. The germline V gene encodes CDR1 GTSNPN and CDR2 SVGIG (reference sequence). Trimming cost V 3 bases and J 0 bases, with 18 bases left between them. The CDR3 loop reads CAWRRSLLPSSGANVLTF. The CDR3 DNA is TGTGCCTGGAGAAGGAGCCTACTACCGAGCTCTGGGGCCAACGTCCTGACTTTC. The entire variable domain, with the rest obtained from reference TRBV30 and TRBJ2-6, is as follows: SQTIHQWPATLVQPVGSPLSLECTVEGTSNPNLYWYRQAAGRGLQLLFYSVGIGQISSEVPQNLSASRPQDRQFILSSKKLLLSDSGFYLCAWRRSLLPSSGANVLTFGAGSRLTVL.

This chain uses TRBV27 with TRBJ1-5; tentatively, D is TRBD1 (6 bases). Trimming took 5 bases from V and 3 from J, leaving 20 bases between them. The CDR3 runs 17 residues. Looked up from germline, CDR1 is MNHEY and CDR2 is SMNVEV (reference sequence). CDR3 coding DNA: TGTGCCAGCAGTCCCCTGCGGGGGGGGGCCTTCAATCAGCCCCAGCATTTT. Protein sequence: CASSPLRGGAFNQPQHF.

The rearrangement joins TRBV6-5 to TRBJ2-1, with D possibly TRBD2 on 6 matching bases. The CDR3 has 15 amino acids. V lost 6 bases to trimming and J lost 10 bases, with 22 bases between them. In germline, CDR1 is MNHEY, CDR2 SVGAGI. The CDR3 DNA follows: TGTGCCAGCAGGGGAGAGGCGGGATCCCGTTTCGAGCAGTTCTTC. Its protein product is CASRGEAGSRFEQFF.

V is TRBV11-2 and J is TRBJ1-2; 10 nucleotides line up with TRBD1. After removal of 5 bases from V and 3 bases from J, the junction contained 3 bases not matched to a gene. The germline V gene encodes CDR1 SGHAT and CDR2 FQNNGV. The CDR3 contains 14 residues. The CDR3 here is CASSQGQGYYGYTF. In DNA form, the CDR3 reads TGTGCCAGCAGCCAGGGACAGGGGTACTATGGCTACACCTTC.

The V gene is TRBV19, the J gene TRBJ2-1; 15 bases map to TRBD2. CDR3 length equals 17 residues. Germline CDR1 is LNHDA and CDR2 is SQIVND (reference sequence). With V trimmed by 4 bases and J by 5 bases, 6 bases remained unmatched. The CDR3 here is CASSTGLAGGGDNEQFF. The CDR3 DNA reads TGTGCCAGTAGTACGGGACTAGCGGGGGGTGGGGACAATGAGCAGTTCTTC.

The chain employs TRBV12-3 or TRBV12-4 and TRBJ1-2; TRBD1 matches 10 bases. Trimming at V came to 6 bases and at J to 8 bases, leaving 6 bases not matched to a gene. CDR3 length: 13 amino acids. CDR3 amino acids: CASRLTGGKGYTF. Here the CDR3 DNA reads TGTGCCAGCAGACTGACAGGGGGCAAGGGCTACACCTTC.

The V gene is TRBV28, the J gene TRBJ1-6; 8 nucleotides line up with TRBD1. The CDR3 loop spans 14 amino acids. Germline loops: CDR1 MDHEN, CDR2 SYDVKM. V lost 6 bases and J lost 10; bases outside the gene matches: 8. The CDR3, as DNA: TGTGCCAGCAGCCCCGGGACAGGATGGTCACCCCTCCACTTT. It codes for CASSPGTGWSPLHF.

The rearrangement uses TRBV5-3 and TRBJ1-1; D is uncertain. TRBV5-3 is filed as an ORF, its function uncertain. The CDR3 is 14 residues long. The V end lost 0 bases, the J end lost 0 bases, and 6 bases lay between the germline ends. The CDR3 region is CARSLGQLNTEAFF. The CDR3 nucleotides read TGTGCCAGAAGCTTGGGTCAGTTGAACACTGAAGCTTTCTTT.

The chain carries TRBV7-9 and TRBJ2-7, with D perhaps matching TRBD2 (5 bases). The CDR3 has 16 residues. V lost 0 bases to trimming and J lost 4 bases, with 16 bases between them. CDR1 and CDR2 from the germline V gene are SEHNR and FQNEAQ (reference sequence). CDR3 sequence (DNA): TGTGCCAGCAGCTTAGCAGGGAGCCACCGAGGGTACGAGCAGTACTTC. This encodes CASSLAGSHRGYEQYF.

V gene TRBV25-1 combines with J gene TRBJ2-7, with 14 bases that match TRBD2. The CDR3 is 16 residues long. CDR1 and CDR2 from the germline V gene are MGHDK and SYGVNS. V lost 3 bases to trimming and J lost 3 bases; unmatched junction nucleotides: 4. The CDR3 DNA reads TGTGCCAGCAGTGATCTGGGGACTAGCGGGAGCTACGAGCAGTACTTC. Its translation is CASSDLGTSGSYEQYF.

V is TRBV19 and J is TRBJ2-1, with 8 bases matching TRBD1. Germline V CDR1 and CDR2: LNHDA, SQIVND (reference sequence). This CDR3 is 13 amino acids long. Trimming removed 9 bases from V and 6 bases from J; junction bases left unmatched: 7. CDR3 sequence: CASGDRGSNEQFF. The CDR3 coding sequence is TGTGCCAGCGGAGACAGGGGATCCAATGAGCAGTTCTTC.

The chain joins TRBV4-2 to TRBJ1-3; D gene uncertain. The V end was cut by 3 bases, the J end by 4 bases, with 4 bases between. Germline-derived CDR1 and CDR2 are LGHNA and YNFKEQ. There are 12 residues in the CDR3. The CDR3 bases are TGTGCCAGCAGCCAGGAGGGAAACACCATATATTTT. It encodes CASSQEGNTIYF.

The rearrangement links TRBV27 to TRBJ1-5; D is possibly TRBD1 (5 bases). V lost 2 bases and J 4 bases, leaving 18 bases between the germline ends. CDR3 length: 17 amino acids. The germline V gene encodes CDR1 MNHEY and CDR2 SMNVEV (reference sequence). CDR3 sequence reads: CASSLGGGTAPNQPQHF. The CDR3 coding sequence is TGTGCCAGCAGTTTAGGAGGAGGGACGGCACCGAATCAGCCCCAGCATTTT.

The chain's CDR3 is CASSLVTAGGYTF. The CDR3 DNA is TGTGCCAGCAGCTTGGTGACAGCGGGAGGCTACACCTTC. The rearrangement links TRBV5-4 to TRBJ1-2, with a weak D call TRBD1 (5 bases). This CDR3 contains 13 residues. Looked up from germline, CDR1 is SGHNT and CDR2 is YYREEE (reference sequence). Trimming took off 0 bases at V and 8 bases at J, with 11 bases between the two ends. Full variable domain (missing parts from reference TRBV5-4 and TRBJ1-2): ETGVTQSPTHLIKTRGQQVTLRCSSQSGHNTVSWYQQALGQGPQFIFQYYREEENGRGNFPPRFSGLQFPNYSSELNVNALELDDSALYLCASSLVTAGGYTFGSGTRLTVV.

The count of this clone is one. This chain connects TRBV11-3 to TRBJ2-5, with D possibly matching TRBD2 (5 bases). The CDR3 consists of 13 residues. The germline V gene encodes CDR1 SGHNT and CDR2 YENEEA. Between the trimmed V and J ends, which lost 2 bases and 5 bases, there was a span of 9 bases. CDR3 in amino acids: CASSLSGLETQYF. DNA of the CDR3: TGTGCCAGCAGCTTATCGGGGTTGGAGACCCAGTACTTC.

The V and J genes are TRBV5-4 and TRBJ1-2, with D perhaps matching TRBD1 (6 bases). CDR3 length equals 13 residues. Trimming pared 1 base from V and 5 bases from J, leaving 9 bases between. CDR1 SGHNT and CDR2 YYREEE come from the germline V gene (reference sequence). In DNA, the CDR3 is TGTGCCAGCAGCTTGCGGACAGAGTATGGCTACACCTTC. Amino acid sequence: CASSLRTEYGYTF.

The table lists this clone with a few counts. The rearrangement links TRBV4-1 to TRBJ1-3, with D perhaps TRBD1 (5 bases). V gave up 4 bases and J gave up 4 bases, with 17 bases separating them. There are 16 residues in the CDR3. Germline-derived CDR1 and CDR2 are MGHRA and YSYEKL. CDR3 sequence: CASSRGPRGSGNTIYF. CDR3 coding DNA: TGCGCCAGCAGCCGGGGTCCTCGGGGGAGCGGAAACACCATATATTTT.

This clone was seen a single time. The genes are TRBV9 and TRBJ2-3; 14 bases are shared with TRBD2. The germline CDR1 and CDR2 sequences are SGDLS and YYNGEE. The CDR3 is made up of 16 amino acids. The J segment lost 5 bases and the V segment lost 4 bases, leaving 6 bases of the junction unmatched. The CDR3 nucleotides are TGTGCCAGCAGCACGAGACTAGCGGGGGGGCAAGATACGCAGTATTTT. Amino acid sequence: CASSTRLAGGQDTQYF.

This clone was seen only a few times. This chain uses TRBV19 with TRBJ1-1; 11 nucleotides line up with TRBD1. CDR3 length equals 14 residues. Germline-derived CDR1 and CDR2 are LNHDA and SQIVND (reference sequence). Trimming took 6 bases from V and 5 from J; bases not matched to a gene: 5. Here the CDR3 reads CASSLGQGATEAFF. As DNA, the CDR3 is TGTGCCAGTAGCCTCGGACAGGGGGCAACTGAAGCTTTCTTT.

The chain couples TRBV24-1 to TRBJ1-5, with D hard to call. Trimming shortened V by 7 bases and J by 10 bases, and 16 bases separated the two germline ends. CDR3 size: 13 residues. Per the germline V gene, CDR1 is KGHDR and CDR2 is SFDVKD. The DNA for the CDR3 is TGTGCCACCAGGAAGAGGGAAACCGGCCCCCAGCATTTT. This gives the protein CATRKRETGPQHF.